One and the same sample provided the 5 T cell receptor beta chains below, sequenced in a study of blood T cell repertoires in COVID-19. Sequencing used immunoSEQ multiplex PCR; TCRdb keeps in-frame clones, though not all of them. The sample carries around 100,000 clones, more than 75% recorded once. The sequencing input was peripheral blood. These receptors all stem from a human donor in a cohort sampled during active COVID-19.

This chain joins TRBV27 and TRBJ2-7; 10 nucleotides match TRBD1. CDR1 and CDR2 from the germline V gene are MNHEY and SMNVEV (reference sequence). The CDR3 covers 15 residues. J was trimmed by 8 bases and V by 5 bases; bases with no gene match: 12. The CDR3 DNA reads TGTGCCAGCAGTAGTCCCGGGACAGGGGTTCCTCAGCAGTACTTC. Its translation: CASSSPGTGVPQQYF.

This CDR3 reads CASSGDRVKASSGEQYF. The CDR3 DNA is TGTGCCAGCAGTGGGGACAGGGTAAAGGCATCTTCCGGCGAGCAGTACTTC. The rearrangement uses TRBV6-1 and TRBJ2-7; 9 bases are a match to TRBD1. J was trimmed by 6 bases and V by 4 bases; bases with no gene match: 16. The V gene's germline CDR1 is MNHNS and CDR2 SASEGT. This CDR3 has 17 amino acids.

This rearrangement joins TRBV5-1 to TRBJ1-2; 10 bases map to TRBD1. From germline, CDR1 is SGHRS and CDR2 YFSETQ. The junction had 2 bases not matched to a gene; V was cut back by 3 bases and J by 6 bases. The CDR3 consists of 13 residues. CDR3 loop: CASSSGQGNGYTF. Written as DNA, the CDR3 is TGCGCCAGCAGCTCGGGACAGGGGAATGGCTACACCTTC.

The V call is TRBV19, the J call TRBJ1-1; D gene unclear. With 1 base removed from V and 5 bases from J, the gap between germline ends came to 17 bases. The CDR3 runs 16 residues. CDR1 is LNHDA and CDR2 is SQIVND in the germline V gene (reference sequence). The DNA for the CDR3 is TGTGCCAGTAGTATAGTCCCCCGGGAGTCGGGAACTGAAGCTTTCTTT. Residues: CASSIVPRESGTEAFF. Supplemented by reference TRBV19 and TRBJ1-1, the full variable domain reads DGGITQSPKYLFRKEGQNVTLSCEQNLNHDAMYWYRQDPGQGLRLIYYSQIVNDFQKGDIAEGYSVSREKKESFPLTVTSAQKNPTAFYLCASSIVPRESGTEAFFGQGTRLTVV.

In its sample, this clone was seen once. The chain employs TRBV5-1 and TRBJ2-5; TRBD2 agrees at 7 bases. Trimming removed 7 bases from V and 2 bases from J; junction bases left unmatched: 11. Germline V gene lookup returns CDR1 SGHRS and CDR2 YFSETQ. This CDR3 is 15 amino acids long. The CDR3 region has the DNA TGCGCCAGCGGCAAACTAGCGTCAAAGCAAGAGACCCAGTACTTC. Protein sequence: CASGKLASKQETQYF.